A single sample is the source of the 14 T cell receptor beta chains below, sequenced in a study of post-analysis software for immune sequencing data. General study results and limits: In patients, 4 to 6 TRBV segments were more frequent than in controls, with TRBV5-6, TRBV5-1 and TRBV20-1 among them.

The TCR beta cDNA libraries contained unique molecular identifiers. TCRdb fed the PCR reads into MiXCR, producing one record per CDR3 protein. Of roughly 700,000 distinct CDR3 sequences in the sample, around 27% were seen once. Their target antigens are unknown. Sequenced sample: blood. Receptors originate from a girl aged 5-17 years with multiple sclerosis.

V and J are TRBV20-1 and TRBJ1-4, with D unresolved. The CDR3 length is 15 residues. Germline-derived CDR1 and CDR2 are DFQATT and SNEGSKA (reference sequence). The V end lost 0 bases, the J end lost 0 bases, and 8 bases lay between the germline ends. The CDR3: CSARELIPTNEKLFF. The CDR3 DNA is TGCAGTGCTAGAGAGTTGATACCAACTAATGAAAAACTGTTTTTT.

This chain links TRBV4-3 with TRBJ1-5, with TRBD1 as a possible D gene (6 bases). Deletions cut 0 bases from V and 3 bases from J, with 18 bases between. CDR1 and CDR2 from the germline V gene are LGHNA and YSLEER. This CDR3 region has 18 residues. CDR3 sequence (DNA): TGCGCCAGCAGCCAAGATGGGGGGCGGGGAGGGACCAATCAGCCCCAGCATTTT. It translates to CASSQDGGRGGTNQPQHF.

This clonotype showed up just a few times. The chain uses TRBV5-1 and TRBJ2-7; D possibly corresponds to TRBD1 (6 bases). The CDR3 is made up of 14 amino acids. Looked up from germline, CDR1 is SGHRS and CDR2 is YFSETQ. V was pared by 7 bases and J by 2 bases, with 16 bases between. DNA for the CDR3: TGCGCCAGCGGAACAGGGTTTCATACCTACGAGCAGTACTTC. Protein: CASGTGFHTYEQYF.

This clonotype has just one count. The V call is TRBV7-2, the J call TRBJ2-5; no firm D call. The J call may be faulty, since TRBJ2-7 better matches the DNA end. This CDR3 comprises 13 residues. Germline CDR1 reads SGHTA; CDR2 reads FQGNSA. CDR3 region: CASSERLSLEQYF. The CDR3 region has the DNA TGTGCCAGCAGCGAAAGACTGTCCCTCGAGCAGTACTTC.

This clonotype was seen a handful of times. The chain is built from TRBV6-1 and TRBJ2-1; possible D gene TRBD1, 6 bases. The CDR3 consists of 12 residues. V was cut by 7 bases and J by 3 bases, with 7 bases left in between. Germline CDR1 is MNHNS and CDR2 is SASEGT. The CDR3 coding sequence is TGTGCCAGCAAACAGGGCTACAATGAGCAGTTCTTC. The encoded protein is CASKQGYNEQFF.

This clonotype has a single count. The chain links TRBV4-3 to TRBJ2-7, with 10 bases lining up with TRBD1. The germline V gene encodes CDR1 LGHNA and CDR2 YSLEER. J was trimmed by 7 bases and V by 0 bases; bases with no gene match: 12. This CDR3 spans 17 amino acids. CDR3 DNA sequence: TGCGCCAGCAGCCAAGATCGACAGGGGGCGAGTGAGAATGAGCAGTACTTC. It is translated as CASSQDRQGASENEQYF.

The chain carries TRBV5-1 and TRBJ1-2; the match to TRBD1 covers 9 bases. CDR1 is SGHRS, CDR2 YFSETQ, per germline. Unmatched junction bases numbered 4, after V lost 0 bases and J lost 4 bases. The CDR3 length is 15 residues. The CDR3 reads CASSLEQGAPYGYTF. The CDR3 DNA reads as TGCGCCAGCAGCTTGGAACAGGGGGCTCCCTATGGCTACACCTTC.

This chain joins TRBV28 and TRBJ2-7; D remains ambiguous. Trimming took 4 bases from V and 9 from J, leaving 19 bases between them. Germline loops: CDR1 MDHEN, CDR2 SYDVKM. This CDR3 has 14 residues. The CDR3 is CASSSETPPKRQYF. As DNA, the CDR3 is TGTGCCAGCAGTTCCGAGACCCCCCCAAAGCGGCAGTACTTC.

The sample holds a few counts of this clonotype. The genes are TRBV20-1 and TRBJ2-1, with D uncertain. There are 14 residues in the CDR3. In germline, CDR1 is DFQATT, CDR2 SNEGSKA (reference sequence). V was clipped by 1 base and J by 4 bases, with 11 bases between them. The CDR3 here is CSARGRAEYNEQFF. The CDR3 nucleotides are TGCAGTGCTAGAGGTCGCGCAGAGTACAATGAGCAGTTCTTC.

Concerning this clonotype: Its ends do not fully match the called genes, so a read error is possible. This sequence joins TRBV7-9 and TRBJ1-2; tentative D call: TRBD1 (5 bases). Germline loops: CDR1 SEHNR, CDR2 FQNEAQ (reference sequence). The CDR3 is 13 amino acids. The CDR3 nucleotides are TGTTCCAGCAGCCCATTCGGGACCTATGGCTACACCTTC. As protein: CSSSPFGTYGYTF.

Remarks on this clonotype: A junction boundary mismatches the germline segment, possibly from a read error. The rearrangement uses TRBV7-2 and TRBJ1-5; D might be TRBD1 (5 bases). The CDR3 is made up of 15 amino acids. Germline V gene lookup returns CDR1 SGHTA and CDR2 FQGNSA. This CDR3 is CANSPDRISNQPQHF. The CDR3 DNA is TGTGCCAACAGCCCCGACAGAATTAGCAATCAGCCCCAGCATTTT. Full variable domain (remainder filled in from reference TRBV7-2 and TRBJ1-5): GAGVSQSPSNKVTEKGKDVELRCDPISGHTALYWYRQSLGQGLEFLIYFQGNSAPDKSGLPSDRFSAERTGGSVSTLTIQRTQQEDSAVYLCANSPDRISNQPQHFGDGTRLSIL.

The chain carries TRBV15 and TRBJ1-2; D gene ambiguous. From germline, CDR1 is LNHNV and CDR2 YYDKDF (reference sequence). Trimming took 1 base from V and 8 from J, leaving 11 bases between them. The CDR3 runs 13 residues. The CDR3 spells CATSRAKGYGYTF. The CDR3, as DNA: TGTGCCACCAGCAGAGCAAAGGGATACGGCTACACCTTC.

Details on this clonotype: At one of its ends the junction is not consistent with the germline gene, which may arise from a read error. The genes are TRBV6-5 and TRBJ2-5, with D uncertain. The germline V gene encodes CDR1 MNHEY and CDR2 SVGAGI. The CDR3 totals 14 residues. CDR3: CASRYSGVRETQYF. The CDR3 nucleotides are TGTGCCAGCAGGTACTCCGGAGTCCGGGAGACCCAGTACTTC.

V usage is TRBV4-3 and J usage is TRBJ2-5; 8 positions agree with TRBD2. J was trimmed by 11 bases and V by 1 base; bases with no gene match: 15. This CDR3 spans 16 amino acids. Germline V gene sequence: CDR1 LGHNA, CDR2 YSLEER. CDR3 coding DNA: TGCGCCAGCAGCCAAGGTCCCGGCGGGAGGACGGGGGAGCAGTACTTC. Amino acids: CASSQGPGGRTGEQYF.